This T cell receptor beta chain was retrieved from a study of T cells in Graves' hyperthyroidism and ophthalmopathy. The TCR beta CDR3 regions underwent amplification using RNA transcripts as the source. First-round RT-PCR with HTBI primers amplified the TCR CDR3 region. TCRdb processed the multiplex PCR reads anew with MiXCR; each CDR3 protein has one entry. The sample lists around 340,000 distinct CDR3 sequences, 11% to 15% seen once, with about 22% in the top ten. Clinical symptoms, serum thyroxine, TRAb, thyroid ultrasound and orbital computed tomography informed diagnoses. Each 10 ml fresh peripheral blood draw supplied the PBMCs. Study-wide points: Blood samples included most of the expanded thyroid clonotypes exceeding 0.001.

This clonotype was detected many times. The antigen is unknown. This CDR3 has 15 residues. The germline V gene has CDR1 SGHRS and CDR2 YFSETQ. V lost 0 bases, J lost 1 base, and 7 bases lay in between. The material sequenced was blood. The V and J genes are TRBV5-1 and TRBJ2-2, with TRBD2 as a possible D gene (5 bases). This receptor was obtained from a woman between 25 and 40 years old with Graves' hyperthyroidism. This CDR3 reads CASSLGGVNTGELFF. In nucleotides, the CDR3 is TGCGCCAGCAGCTTGGGGGGAGTGAACACCGGGGAGCTGTTTTTT.